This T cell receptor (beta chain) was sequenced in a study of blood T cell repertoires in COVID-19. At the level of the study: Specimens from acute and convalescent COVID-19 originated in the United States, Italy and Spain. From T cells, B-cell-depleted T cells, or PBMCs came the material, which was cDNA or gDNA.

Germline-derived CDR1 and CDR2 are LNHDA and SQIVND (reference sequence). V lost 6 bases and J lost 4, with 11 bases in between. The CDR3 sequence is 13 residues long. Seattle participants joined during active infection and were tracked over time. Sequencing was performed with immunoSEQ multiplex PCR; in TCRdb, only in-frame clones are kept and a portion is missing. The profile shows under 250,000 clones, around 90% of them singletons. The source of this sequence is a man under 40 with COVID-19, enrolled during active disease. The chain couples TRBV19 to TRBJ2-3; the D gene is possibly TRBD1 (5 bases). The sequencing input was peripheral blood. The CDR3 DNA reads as TGTGCCAGTAGCGGAACAGGACCAGATACGCAGTATTTT. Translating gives CASSGTGPDTQYF.